This TCR beta chain derives from a study of CD8 T cells in ankylosing spondylitis. General study findings and limits: Earlier authors reported some of these motif variants in reactive arthritis synovial fluid and blood.

TCRdb called the 5' RACE reads again in MiXCR, with one record for every CDR3 protein. The sample records approximately 220,000 distinct CDR3 sequences, under 12% being singletons. This CDR3 region has 17 residues. CDR1 is KGHDR and CDR2 is SFDVKD in the germline V gene. The V segment lost 1 base and the J segment 2 bases; nucleotides outside the gene matches: 7. This clonotype was picked up many times. Its antigen is not identified. The chain uses TRBV24-1 and TRBJ2-3; the match to TRBD1 covers 8 bases. Sequenced sample: blood, either unsorted or a sorted T cell fraction (not recorded which). The clonotype was recovered from a male donor with ankylosing spondylitis or in good health (not recorded which). The CDR3 region is CATSDFRTGTFTDTQYF. The CDR3, as DNA: TGTGCCACCAGTGATTTCCGGACAGGGACCTTCACAGATACGCAGTATTTT.